This T cell receptor (beta chain) appears in the sequencing data of a study of T-cell reconstitution after alpha-beta-depleted transplantation in children. J lost 5 bases, V lost 1 base, and 8 bases had no gene match. The germline CDR1 and CDR2 sequences are SGDLS and YYNGEE. The CDR3 contains 15 residues. Study conclusions and caveats: High day-60 TCRbeta diversity in some patients came from surviving recipient T cells and thymic progenitors. The authors attributed T-cell counts and diversity one year after transplant mostly to newly produced T cells. After transplant, at about two months, alpha-beta T cells were reportedly derived from several hundred expanded graft clones.

TCRbeta library construction was performed incorporating unique molecular identifiers. TCRdb passed the PCR reads through MiXCR, listing each CDR3 protein once. The sample consists of about 580,000 distinct CDR3 sequences, 27% of them appearing once. There are a few counts of this clonotype. What it recognizes is unknown. Source: PBMCs, taken before TCRalphabeta/CD19-depleted stem cell transplant. The source is a boy younger than two with Wiskott-Aldrich syndrome, due to receive a stem cell transplant. This chain connects TRBV9 to TRBJ2-7, with 8 bases matching TRBD2. CDR3 loop: CASSVSPAGVHEQYF. The CDR3 DNA reads as TGTGCCAGCAGCGTATCCCCAGCGGGAGTACACGAGCAGTACTTC.